This entry concerns a single T cell receptor beta chain. This record comes from a study of OX40 agonist ivuxolimab in advanced cancers. This table comes from immunoSEQ multiplex PCR, and its TCRdb copy is limited to in-frame clones, with some not included. The sample carries fewer than 100,000 clones, approximately 91% recorded once. Germline loops: CDR1 SGHTA, CDR2 FQGNSA. Losses at the gene ends were 5 bases for V and 4 bases for J; bases not matched to a gene: 13. This CDR3 is 16 amino acids long. The source was CD4+ or CD8+ T cells sorted from blood, collected in a trial of the OX40 agonist ivuxolimab. This chain joins TRBV7-2 and TRBJ2-5; TRBD2 agrees at 7 bases. This clonotype was obtained from an adult with an advanced solid tumor such as melanoma, head and neck, liver or kidney cancer. CDR3 coding DNA: TGTGCCAGCAGCAGAGAGGGGACGTGGGGGGGAGAGACCCAGTACTTC. Its protein is CASSREGTWGGETQYF.